Here is one TCR beta chain with its context. Its target is unknown. The sample belongs to a study of T cells in localized non-small cell lung cancer. Broader study findings: A single tumor region was sequenced, leaving heterogeneity possible. It was uninvolved adjacent lung that showed the highest T cell clonality, exceeding tumor.

Clones were read by immunoSEQ multiplex PCR, and TCRdb kept only the in-frame ones, dropping some. The sample records over 70,000 clones, approximately 90% being singletons. Germline V gives CDR1 LGHNA, CDR2 YNFKEQ. This CDR3 region has 16 residues. V lost 0 bases, J lost 0 bases, and 12 bases lay in between. This sequence joins TRBV4-2 and TRBJ2-7; D is unclear. This receptor was obtained from a woman aged 35-70 years with stage II squamous cell lung carcinoma. Sequences were derived from PBMCs, sampled before any cancer treatment. Written as DNA, the CDR3 is TGTGCCAGCAGCCAAGATAGTGGCGGAGCCTCCTACGAGCAGTACTTC. As protein: CASSQDSGGASYEQYF.